In its sample, the clone carrying this T cell receptor beta chain was seen a few times. Its matching antigen is unknown. This sample stems from a study of shared clonotypes between healthy human individuals. Study-wide points: How much donors shared clonotypes was expected to be affected by sequencing depth.

Trimming cost V 4 bases and J 1 base, with 6 bases left between them. The CDR3 extends over 13 amino acids. Germline CDR1 is LNHNV and CDR2 is YYDKDF (reference sequence). Here immunoSEQ multiplex PCR was the method, and the copy in TCRdb shows in-frame clones only, minus some. Of roughly 300,000 clones detected, 73% appear once; the ten largest clones hold about 10%. The source material was memory CD4+ T cells sorted from blood. Documented subset: CD45RA-negative fraction. This chain uses TRBV15 with TRBJ2-3; no reliable D call. The sequence derives from a young man in good health. For the CDR3, the DNA is TGTGCCACCAGCATAATCGGCACAGATACGCAGTATTTT. Translation: CATSIIGTDTQYF. Based on the CDR3 plus reference TRBV15 and TRBJ2-3, the full variable domain is DAMVIQNPRYQVTQFGKPVTLSCSQTLNHNVMYWYQQKSSQAPKLLFHYYDKDFNNEADTPDNFQSRRPNTSFCFLDIRSPGLGDTAMYLCATSIIGTDTQYFGPGTRLTVL.